Following are 9 T cell receptor beta chains from one sample sequenced in a study of PD-1 blockade in classical Hodgkin lymphoma. Time point given: cycle 4 day 1 (C4D1), after less than 7 weeks of nivolumab. All trial patients relapsed after autologous stem cell transplantation. The assay was immunoSEQ multiplex PCR, and TCRdb's table has in-frame clones only and misses some. The sample comprises approximately 29,000 clones, around 77% of which are singletons, and about a sixth rests with the top ten. The sample in question was peripheral blood mononuclear cells (PBMCs), obtained before the fourth cycle of nivolumab. The receptors were gathered from a human donor with classical Hodgkin lymphoma.

The V gene is TRBV5-1, the J gene TRBJ2-7, with D unresolved. Germline lookup yields CDR1 SGHRS and CDR2 YFSETQ. V dropped 1 base and J dropped 3 bases, with 2 bases sitting between them. The CDR3 sequence is 11 residues long. The CDR3 coding sequence is TGCGCCAGCAGCTTGAACTACGAGCAGTACTTC. Translating it yields CASSLNYEQYF.

Turning to this clone: Other DNA sequences in this sample translate to the same CDR3. The chain recombines TRBV7-6 with TRBJ2-5; a possible D gene is TRBD1 (6 bases). The V and J ends lost 3 bases and 5 bases respectively, with 10 bases between them. The CDR3 is 13 amino acids. Germline lookup yields CDR1 SGHVS and CDR2 FNYEAQ. Here the CDR3 DNA reads TGTGCCAGCAGCTTTAGAGGGGGTGAGACCCAGTACTTC. The encoded protein is CASSFRGGETQYF.

The V gene is TRBV13, the J gene TRBJ1-1; D not certain. This CDR3 region has 13 residues. V was pared by 4 bases and J by 5 bases, with 11 bases between. Germline values: CDR1 PRHDT, CDR2 FYEKMQ (reference sequence). CDR3 DNA: TGTGCCAGCAGCTCGTTTCAGATTACTGAAGCTTTCTTT. Its translation: CASSSFQITEAFF.

This clone appeared once. The V gene is TRBV5-4, the J gene TRBJ2-7; TRBD2 matches at 10 bases. The V segment lost 0 bases and the J segment 2 bases; nucleotides outside the gene matches: 5. Germline V gene sequence: CDR1 SGHNT, CDR2 YYREEE (reference sequence). The CDR3 length is 16 residues. The CDR3 region is CASSLARTSGTYEQYF. For the CDR3, the DNA is TGTGCCAGCAGCTTGGCACGGACTAGCGGAACCTACGAGCAGTACTTC.

This clone appeared once. This chain joins TRBV28 and TRBJ1-2, with TRBD1 matching over 8 bases. The trim removed 5 bases at V and 1 base at J, leaving 12 bases unmatched. The CDR3 has 17 residues. Germline assignment: CDR1 MDHEN and CDR2 SYDVKM. Written as DNA, the CDR3 is TGTGCCAGCAGTACGCCACTCGGGACAGGCAATAACTATGGCTACACCTTC. It translates to CASSTPLGTGNNYGYTF.

The chain couples TRBV2 to TRBJ2-2; D possibly corresponds to TRBD2 (5 bases). V was shortened by 7 bases and J by 4 bases, with 22 bases between the two germline ends. This CDR3 contains 17 residues. The V gene's germline CDR1 is SNHLY and CDR2 FYNNEI. The CDR3 coding sequence is TGTGCCAGCATGAGGGATCGGCTAGGTATCGGCACCGGGGAGCTGTTTTTT. Translated, it gives CASMRDRLGIGTGELFF.

V is TRBV27 and J is TRBJ2-7; D may be TRBD2 (6 bases). Germline V CDR1 and CDR2: MNHEY, SMNVEV (reference sequence). Trimming cost V 10 bases and J 3 bases, with 16 bases left between them. CDR3 length: 13 residues. CDR3 amino acids: CATRRAAGYEQYF. CDR3 DNA: TGTGCCACGCGCCGCGCAGCGGGCTACGAGCAGTACTTC.

The rearrangement joins TRBV25-1 to TRBJ1-1, with D unresolved. The CDR3 runs 16 residues. V was shortened by 2 bases and J by 3 bases, with 16 bases between the two germline ends. Germline CDR1 is MGHDK and CDR2 is SYGVNS. CDR3 sequence (DNA): TGTGCCAGCAGTGAACAAAGGTCGAACAGCCACACTGAAGCTTTCTTT. It specifies CASSEQRSNSHTEAFF.

The rearrangement links TRBV5-4 to TRBJ1-2, with TRBD1 as a possible D gene (6 bases). In germline, CDR1 is SGHNT, CDR2 YYREEE (reference sequence). The V gene lost 4 bases and the J gene lost 5 bases, with 12 bases spanning the gap. The CDR3 loop spans 13 amino acids. The chain's CDR3 is CASSTGTNYGYTF. CDR3 in DNA: TGTGCCAGCAGCACAGGGACGAATTATGGCTACACCTTC.